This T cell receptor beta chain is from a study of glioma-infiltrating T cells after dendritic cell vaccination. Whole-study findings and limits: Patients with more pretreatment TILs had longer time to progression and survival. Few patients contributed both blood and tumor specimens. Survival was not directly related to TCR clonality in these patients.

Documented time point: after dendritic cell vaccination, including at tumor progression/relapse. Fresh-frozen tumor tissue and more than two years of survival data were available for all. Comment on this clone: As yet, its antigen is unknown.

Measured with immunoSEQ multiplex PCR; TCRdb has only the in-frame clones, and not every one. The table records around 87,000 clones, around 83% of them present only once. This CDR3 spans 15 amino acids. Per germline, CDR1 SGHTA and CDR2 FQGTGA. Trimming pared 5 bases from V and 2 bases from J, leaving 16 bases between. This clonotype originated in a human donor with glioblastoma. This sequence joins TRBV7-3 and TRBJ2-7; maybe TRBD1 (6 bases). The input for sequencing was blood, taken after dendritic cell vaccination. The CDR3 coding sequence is TGTGCCAGCAGCGCCGAACAGGGCTCTACCTACGAGCAGTACTTC. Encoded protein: CASSAEQGSTYEQYF.